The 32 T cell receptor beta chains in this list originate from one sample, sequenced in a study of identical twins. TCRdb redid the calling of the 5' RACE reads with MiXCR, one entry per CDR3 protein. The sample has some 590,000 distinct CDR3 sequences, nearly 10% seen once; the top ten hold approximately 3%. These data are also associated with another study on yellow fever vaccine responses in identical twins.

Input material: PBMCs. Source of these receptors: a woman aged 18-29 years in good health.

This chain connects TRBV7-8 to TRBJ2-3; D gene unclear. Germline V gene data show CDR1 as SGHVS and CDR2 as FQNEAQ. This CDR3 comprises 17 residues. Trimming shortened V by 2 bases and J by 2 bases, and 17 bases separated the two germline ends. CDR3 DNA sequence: TGTGCCAGCAGCTTAAGAATCAGCGCACAAACCACAGATACGCAGTATTTT. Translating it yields CASSLRISAQTTDTQYF.

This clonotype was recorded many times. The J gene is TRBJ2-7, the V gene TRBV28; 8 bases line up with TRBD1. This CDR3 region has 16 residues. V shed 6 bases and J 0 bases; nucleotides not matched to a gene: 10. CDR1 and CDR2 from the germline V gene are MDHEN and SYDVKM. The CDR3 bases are TGTGCCAGCAGCTATACGTGGACAGGGCACTCCTACGAGCAGTACTTC. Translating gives CASSYTWTGHSYEQYF.

The CDR3 region has the DNA TGTGCCAGCAGCTTGGACAACACTGAAGCTTTCTTT. It specifies CASSLDNTEAFF. The chain is built from TRBV7-9 and TRBJ1-1; D call uncertain. The CDR3 has 12 residues. Germline V gene data show CDR1 as SEHNR and CDR2 as FQNEAQ (reference sequence). Trimming removed 3 bases from V and 2 bases from J, with 4 bases in between.

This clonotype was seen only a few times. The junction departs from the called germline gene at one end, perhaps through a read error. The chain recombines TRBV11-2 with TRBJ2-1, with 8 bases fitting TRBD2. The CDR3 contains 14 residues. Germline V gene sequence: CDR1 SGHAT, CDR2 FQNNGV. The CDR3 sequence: CASSLDPGGIYQFF. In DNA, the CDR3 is TGTGCCAGCAGTTTAGATCCGGGAGGGATTTACCAGTTCTTC.

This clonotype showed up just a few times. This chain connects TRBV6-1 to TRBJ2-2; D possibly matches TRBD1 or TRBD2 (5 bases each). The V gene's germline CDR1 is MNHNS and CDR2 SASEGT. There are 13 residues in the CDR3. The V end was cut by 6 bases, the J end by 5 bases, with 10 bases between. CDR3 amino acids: CASRPWGTGELFF. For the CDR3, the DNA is TGTGCCAGCAGACCCTGGGGGACCGGGGAGCTGTTTTTT.

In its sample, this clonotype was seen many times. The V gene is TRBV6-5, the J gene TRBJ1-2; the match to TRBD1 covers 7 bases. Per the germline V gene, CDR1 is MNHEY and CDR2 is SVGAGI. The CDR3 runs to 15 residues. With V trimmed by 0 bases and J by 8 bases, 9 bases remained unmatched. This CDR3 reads CASSYSSDRVHGYTF. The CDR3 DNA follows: TGTGCCAGCAGTTACTCGAGTGACAGGGTGCACGGCTACACCTTC.

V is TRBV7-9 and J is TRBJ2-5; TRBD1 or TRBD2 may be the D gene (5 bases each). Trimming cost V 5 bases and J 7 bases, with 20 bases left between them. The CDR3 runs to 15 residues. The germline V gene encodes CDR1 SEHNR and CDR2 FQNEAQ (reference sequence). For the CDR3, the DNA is TGTGCCAGCAGCCCAACCGACCCCGGGACGGGGACCCAGTACTTC. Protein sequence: CASSPTDPGTGTQYF. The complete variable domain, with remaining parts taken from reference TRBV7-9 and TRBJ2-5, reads DTGVSQNPRHKITKRGQNVTFRCDPISEHNRLYWYRQTLGQGPEFLTYFQNEAQLEKSRLLSDRFSAERPKGSFSTLEIQRTEQGDSAMYLCASSPTDPGTGTQYFGPGTRLLVL.

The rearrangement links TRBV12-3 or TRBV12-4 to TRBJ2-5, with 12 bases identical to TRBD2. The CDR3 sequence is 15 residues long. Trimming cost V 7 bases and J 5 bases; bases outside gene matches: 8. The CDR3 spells CASTPSGRARETQYF. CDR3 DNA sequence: TGTGCCAGCACCCCTAGCGGGAGGGCCCGGGAGACCCAGTACTTC.

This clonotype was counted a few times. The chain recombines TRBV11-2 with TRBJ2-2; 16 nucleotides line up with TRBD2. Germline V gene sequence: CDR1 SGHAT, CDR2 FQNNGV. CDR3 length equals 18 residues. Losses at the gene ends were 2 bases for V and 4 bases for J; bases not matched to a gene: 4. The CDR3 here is CASSLRGLAGGSTGELFF. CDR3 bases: TGTGCCAGCAGCTTAAGGGGACTAGCGGGAGGGTCCACCGGGGAGCTGTTTTTT.

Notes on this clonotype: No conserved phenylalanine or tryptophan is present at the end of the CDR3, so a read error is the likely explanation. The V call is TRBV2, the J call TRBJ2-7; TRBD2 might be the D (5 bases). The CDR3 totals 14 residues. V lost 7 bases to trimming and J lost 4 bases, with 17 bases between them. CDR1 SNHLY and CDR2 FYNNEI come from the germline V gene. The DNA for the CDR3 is TGTGCCAGCATTGAGGGCCTCGATAATTACGAGCAGTACTAC. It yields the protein CASIEGLDNYEQYY.

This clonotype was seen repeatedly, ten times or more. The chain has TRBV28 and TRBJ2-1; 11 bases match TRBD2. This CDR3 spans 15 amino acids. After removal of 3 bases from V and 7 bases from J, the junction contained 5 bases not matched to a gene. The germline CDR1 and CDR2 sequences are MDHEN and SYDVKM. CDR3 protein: CASSFASGGQNEQFF. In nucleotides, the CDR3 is TGTGCCAGCAGTTTTGCTAGCGGGGGGCAGAATGAGCAGTTCTTC. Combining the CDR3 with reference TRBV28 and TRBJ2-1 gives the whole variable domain DVKVTQSSRYLVKRTGEKVFLECVQDMDHENMFWYRQDPGLGLRLIYFSYDVKMKEKGDIPEGYSVSREKKERFSLILESASTNQTSMYLCASSFASGGQNEQFFGPGTRLTVL.

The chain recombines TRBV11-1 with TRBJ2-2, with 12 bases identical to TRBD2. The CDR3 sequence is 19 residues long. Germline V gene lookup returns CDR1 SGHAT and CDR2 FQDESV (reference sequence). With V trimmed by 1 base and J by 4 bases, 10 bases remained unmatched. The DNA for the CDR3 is TGTGCCAGCAGCTTAGGAAGGACTAGCGGGACCCAGAGCACCGGGGAGCTGTTTTTT. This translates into CASSLGRTSGTQSTGELFF.

CDR3 sequence reads: CASSVSSGGYIQYF. CDR3 sequence (DNA): TGTGCCAGCAGCGTGTCTAGCGGGGGGTACATTCAGTACTTC. The chain links TRBV7-8 to TRBJ2-4; 11 bases are a match to TRBD2. CDR1 is SGHVS, CDR2 FQNEAQ, per germline. CDR3 length: 14 residues. The V segment lost 5 bases and the J segment 8 bases; nucleotides outside the gene matches: 5.

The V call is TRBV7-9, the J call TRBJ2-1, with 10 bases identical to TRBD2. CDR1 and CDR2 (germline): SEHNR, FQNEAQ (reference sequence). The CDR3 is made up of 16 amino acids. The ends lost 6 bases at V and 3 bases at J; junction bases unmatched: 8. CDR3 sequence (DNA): TGTGCCAGCAGTGAGAAGCGGGGGGGCGTCTACAATGAGCAGTTCTTC. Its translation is CASSEKRGGVYNEQFF. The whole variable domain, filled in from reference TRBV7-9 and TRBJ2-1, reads DTGVSQNPRHKITKRGQNVTFRCDPISEHNRLYWYRQTLGQGPEFLTYFQNEAQLEKSRLLSDRFSAERPKGSFSTLEIQRTEQGDSAMYLCASSEKRGGVYNEQFFGPGTRLTVL.

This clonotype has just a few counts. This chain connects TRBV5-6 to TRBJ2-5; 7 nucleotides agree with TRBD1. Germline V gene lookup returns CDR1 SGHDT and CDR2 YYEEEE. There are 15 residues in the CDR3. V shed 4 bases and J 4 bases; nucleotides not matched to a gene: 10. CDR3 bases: TGTGCCAGCAGCCTGAGCATAACAGGGGTAGAGACCCAGTACTTC. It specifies CASSLSITGVETQYF.

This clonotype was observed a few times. Here the CDR3 reads CSARDTGTGFYEQYF. DNA for the CDR3: TGCAGTGCTAGAGATACCGGGACAGGGTTCTACGAGCAGTACTTC. The rearrangement uses TRBV20-1 and TRBJ2-7; 9 bases match TRBD1. In germline, CDR1 is DFQATT, CDR2 SNEGSKA (reference sequence). Trimming removed 0 bases from V and 3 bases from J; junction bases left unmatched: 6. The CDR3 is 15 residues long.

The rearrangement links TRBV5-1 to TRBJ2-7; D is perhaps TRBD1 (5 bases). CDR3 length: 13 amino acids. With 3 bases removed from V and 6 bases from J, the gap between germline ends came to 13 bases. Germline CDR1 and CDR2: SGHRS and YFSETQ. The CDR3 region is CASSSYLQGEQYF. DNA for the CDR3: TGCGCCAGCAGCTCATACCTCCAGGGCGAGCAGTACTTC.

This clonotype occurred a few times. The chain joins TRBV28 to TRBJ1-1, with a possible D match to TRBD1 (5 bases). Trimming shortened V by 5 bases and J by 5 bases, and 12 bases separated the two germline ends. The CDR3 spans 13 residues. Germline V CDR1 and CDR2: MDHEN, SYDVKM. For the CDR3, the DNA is TGTGCCAGCAGTCCAGGGTTTAGGACTGAAGCTTTCTTT. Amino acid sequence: CASSPGFRTEAFF.

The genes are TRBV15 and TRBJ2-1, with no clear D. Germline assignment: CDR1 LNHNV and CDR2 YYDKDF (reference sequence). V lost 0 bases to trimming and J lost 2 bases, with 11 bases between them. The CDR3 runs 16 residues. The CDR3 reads CATSRDLLWPYNEQFF. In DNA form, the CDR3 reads TGTGCCACCAGCAGAGATCTCCTTTGGCCCTACAATGAGCAGTTCTTC.

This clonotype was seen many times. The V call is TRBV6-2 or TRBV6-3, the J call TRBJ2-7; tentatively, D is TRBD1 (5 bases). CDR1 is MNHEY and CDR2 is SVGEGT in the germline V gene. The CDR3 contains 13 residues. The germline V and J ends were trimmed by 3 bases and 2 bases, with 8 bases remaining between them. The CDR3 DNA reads TGTGCCAGCAGTTATTTACAGGCCTACGAGCAGTACTTC. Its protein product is CASSYLQAYEQYF.

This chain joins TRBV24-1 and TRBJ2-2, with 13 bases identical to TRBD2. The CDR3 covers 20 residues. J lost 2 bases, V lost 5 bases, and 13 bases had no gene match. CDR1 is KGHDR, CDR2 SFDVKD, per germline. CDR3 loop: CATSGGLTGLAGDNTGELFF. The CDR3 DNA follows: TGTGCCACCAGTGGGGGTTTGACCGGACTAGCGGGAGATAACACCGGGGAGCTGTTTTTT.

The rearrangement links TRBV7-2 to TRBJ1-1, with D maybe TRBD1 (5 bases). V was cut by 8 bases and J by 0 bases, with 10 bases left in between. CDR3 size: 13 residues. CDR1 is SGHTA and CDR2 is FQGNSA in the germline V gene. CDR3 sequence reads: CASRRGVNTEAFF. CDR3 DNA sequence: TGTGCCAGCCGTAGAGGGGTGAACACTGAAGCTTTCTTT.

This CDR3 reads CASRAGTPEGVDTQYF. CDR3 nucleotides: TGTGCCAGCAGAGCCGGGACTCCGGAAGGTGTGGATACGCAGTATTTT. The chain recombines TRBV28 with TRBJ2-3; tentative D call: TRBD2 (6 bases). Germline CDR1 reads MDHEN; CDR2 reads SYDVKM. Trimming left V 6 bases short and J 6 bases short, with 22 bases between. The length of the CDR3 is 16 residues.

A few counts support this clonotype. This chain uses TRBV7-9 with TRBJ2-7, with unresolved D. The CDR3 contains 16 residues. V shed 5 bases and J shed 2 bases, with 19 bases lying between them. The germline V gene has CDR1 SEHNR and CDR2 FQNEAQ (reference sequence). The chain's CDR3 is CASSPRMSKRTYEQYF. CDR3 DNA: TGTGCCAGCAGCCCCCGGATGTCCAAGAGGACCTACGAGCAGTACTTC.

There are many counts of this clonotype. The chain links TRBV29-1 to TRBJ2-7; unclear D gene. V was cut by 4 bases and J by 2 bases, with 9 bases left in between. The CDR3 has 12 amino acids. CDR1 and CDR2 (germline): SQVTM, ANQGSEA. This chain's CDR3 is CSVVWSPYEQYF. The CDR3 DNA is TGCAGCGTTGTATGGTCCCCCTACGAGCAGTACTTC.

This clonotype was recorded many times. The CDR3 DNA sequence: TGTGCCAGCAGGAGGGGCGCGGGAGGAATCGATGAGCAGTTCTTC. It translates to CASRRGAGGIDEQFF. The V gene is TRBV27, the J gene TRBJ2-1, with 8 bases lining up with TRBD2. The CDR3 covers 15 residues. In germline, CDR1 is MNHEY, CDR2 SMNVEV (reference sequence). J lost 8 bases, V lost 6 bases, and 12 bases had no gene match.

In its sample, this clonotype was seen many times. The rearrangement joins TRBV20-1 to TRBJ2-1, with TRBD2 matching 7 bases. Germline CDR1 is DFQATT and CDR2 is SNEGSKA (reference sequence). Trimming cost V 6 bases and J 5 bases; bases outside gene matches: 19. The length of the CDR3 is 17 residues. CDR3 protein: CSARDGRSTNPDNEQFF. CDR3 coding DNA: TGCAGTGCCCGAGACGGGAGGTCTACAAACCCCGACAATGAGCAGTTCTTC.

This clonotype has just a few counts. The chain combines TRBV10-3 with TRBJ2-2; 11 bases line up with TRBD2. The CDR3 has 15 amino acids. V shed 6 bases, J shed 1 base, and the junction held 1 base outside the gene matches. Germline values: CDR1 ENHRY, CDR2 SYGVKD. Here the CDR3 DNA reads TGTGCCATCAGGGGGACTAGCGGGAACACCGGGGAGCTGTTTTTT. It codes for CAIRGTSGNTGELFF.

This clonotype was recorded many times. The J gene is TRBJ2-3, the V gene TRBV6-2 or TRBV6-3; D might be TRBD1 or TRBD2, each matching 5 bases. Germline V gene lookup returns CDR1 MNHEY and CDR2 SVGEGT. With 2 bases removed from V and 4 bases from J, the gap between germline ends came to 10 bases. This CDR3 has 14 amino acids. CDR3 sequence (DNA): TGTGCCAGCAGTTACGGTCGGGGACCAGATACGCAGTATTTT. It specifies CASSYGRGPDTQYF.

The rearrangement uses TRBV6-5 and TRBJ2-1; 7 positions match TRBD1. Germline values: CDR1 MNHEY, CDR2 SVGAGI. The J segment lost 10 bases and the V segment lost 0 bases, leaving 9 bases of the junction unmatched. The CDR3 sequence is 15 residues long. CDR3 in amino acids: CASSYSKTGFGEQFF. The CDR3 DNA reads TGTGCCAGCAGTTACTCGAAGACAGGGTTCGGGGAGCAGTTCTTC.

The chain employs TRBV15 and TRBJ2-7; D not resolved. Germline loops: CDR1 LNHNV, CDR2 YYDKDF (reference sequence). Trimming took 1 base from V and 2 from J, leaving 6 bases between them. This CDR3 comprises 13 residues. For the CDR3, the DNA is TGTGCCACCAGCAGAGGGACGCCCTACGAGCAGTACTTC. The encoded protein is CATSRGTPYEQYF.

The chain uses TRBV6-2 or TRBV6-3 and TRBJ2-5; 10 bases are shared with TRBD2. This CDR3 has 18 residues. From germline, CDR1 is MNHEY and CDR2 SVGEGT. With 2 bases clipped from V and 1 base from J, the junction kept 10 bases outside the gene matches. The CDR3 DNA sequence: TGTGCCAGCAGTTACCCCCCATTAGCGGGAGGCCCCCAAGAGACCCAGTACTTC. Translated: CASSYPPLAGGPQETQYF.